This entry lists 24 T cell receptor beta chains sequenced from one sample in a study of T cells in Graves' hyperthyroidism and ophthalmopathy. The source material, RNA transcripts, was used to amplify TCR beta CDR3 regions. HTBI primers were employed in a first-round RT-PCR of the TCR CDR3. TCRdb ran MiXCR on the multiplex PCR reads and lists one entry per CDR3 protein. The sample contains about 520,000 distinct CDR3 sequences, 24% of which appear only once. The source material was blood. These receptor sequences come from a woman in her 30s with Graves' ophthalmopathy.

This clonotype showed up many times. V usage is TRBV6-5 and J usage is TRBJ2-2, with TRBD2 as a possible D gene (6 bases). Looked up from germline, CDR1 is MNHEY and CDR2 is SVGAGI. Trimming cost V 2 bases and J 6 bases, with 16 bases left between them. The CDR3 covers 16 residues. The DNA of the CDR3 is TGTGCCAGCAGTTACCTACCCCGGGACTTGCCCGGGGAGCTGTTTTTT. Translating it yields CASSYLPRDLPGELFF.

This clonotype was seen more than once but under ten times. The rearrangement joins TRBV28 to TRBJ2-7; 7 bases map to TRBD2. The germline CDR1 and CDR2 sequences are MDHEN and SYDVKM. Trimming cost V 3 bases and J 5 bases; bases outside gene matches: 7. This CDR3 has 14 amino acids. In nucleotides, the CDR3 is TGTGCCAGCAGTTTGGGGCGGGAGTTACACGAGCAGTACTTC. The encoded protein is CASSLGRELHEQYF.

CDR3 amino acids: CASSDRKQAYYEQYF. In nucleotides, the CDR3 is TGTGCCAGCAGTGACCGTAAACAGGCGTACTACGAGCAGTACTTC. V usage is TRBV6-1 and J usage is TRBJ2-7; D may be TRBD1 (5 bases). V lost 3 bases, J lost 3 bases, and 15 bases lay in between. The CDR3 is made up of 15 amino acids. Germline CDR1 MNHNS, CDR2 SASEGT.

This clonotype has more than one count but fewer than ten. V is TRBV6-4 and J is TRBJ2-3, with TRBD2 matching over 9 bases. Per germline, CDR1 MRHNA and CDR2 SNTAGT. J was trimmed by 4 bases and V by 2 bases; bases with no gene match: 1. There are 14 residues in the CDR3. CDR3 in amino acids: CASSDGGGADTQYF. The CDR3 DNA follows: TGTGCCAGCAGTGACGGCGGGGGGGCAGATACGCAGTATTTT.

At least ten counts were recorded for this clonotype. J is TRBJ1-2 and V is TRBV25-1; possibly TRBD1 for D (6 bases). CDR3 size: 14 residues. Trimming cost V 4 bases and J 8 bases, with 17 bases left between them. The germline gives CDR1 MGHDK, CDR2 SYGVNS. CDR3 DNA sequence: TGTGCCAGCAGTGGCGGCGGGGGCTTCTTGGGCTACACCTTC. Residues: CASSGGGGFLGYTF.

In its sample, this clonotype was seen a few times. The rearrangement uses TRBV18 and TRBJ1-2, with no clear D. Trimming left V 5 bases short and J 2 bases short, with 9 bases between. Germline V CDR1 and CDR2: KGHSH, LQKENI. This CDR3 region has 13 residues. The CDR3 DNA follows: TGTGCCAGCTCAACTGAACCGAACTATGGCTACACCTTC. Translated, it gives CASSTEPNYGYTF.

This clonotype has ten or more counts. The DNA of the CDR3 is TGTGCCTGGAGCCACGCTTTAGGGGAGACCCAGTACTTC. This gives the protein CAWSHALGETQYF. The genes are TRBV30 and TRBJ2-5; D unclear. The germline V gene encodes CDR1 GTSNPN and CDR2 SVGIG (reference sequence). Between the trimmed V and J ends, which lost 3 bases and 5 bases, there was a span of 13 bases. CDR3 length: 13 residues. The variable domain in full, with the rest retrieved from reference TRBV30 and TRBJ2-5, is SQTIHQWPATLVQPVGSPLSLECTVEGTSNPNLYWYRQAAGRGLQLLFYSVGIGQISSEVPQNLSASRPQDRQFILSSKKLLLSDSGFYLCAWSHALGETQYFGPGTRLLVL.

This clonotype appeared many times. This sequence joins TRBV27 and TRBJ2-2; the D gene is possibly TRBD1 (5 bases). The V and J ends lost 7 bases and 3 bases respectively, with 9 bases between them. The germline V gene encodes CDR1 MNHEY and CDR2 SMNVEV (reference sequence). The CDR3 spans 13 residues. CDR3 nucleotide sequence: TGTGCCAGCAACACAGGATACACCGGGGAGCTGTTTTTT. It yields the protein CASNTGYTGELFF.

CDR3 sequence: CASTRQNHGTGELFF. In DNA form, the CDR3 reads TGTGCCAGCACAAGACAGAACCATGGGACCGGGGAGCTGTTTTTT. The V gene is TRBV6-1, the J gene TRBJ2-2, with D possibly matching TRBD1 (5 bases). CDR3 length equals 15 residues. Trimming removed 7 bases from V and 5 bases from J, with 17 bases in between. Per germline, CDR1 MNHNS and CDR2 SASEGT.

The table lists this clonotype with a few counts. J is TRBJ2-5 and V is TRBV7-9; no clear D gene. The CDR3 consists of 13 residues. Between the trimmed V and J ends, which lost 5 bases and 5 bases, there was a span of 12 bases. Germline lookup yields CDR1 SEHNR and CDR2 FQNEAQ (reference sequence). Here the CDR3 DNA reads TGTGCCAGCAGCATGGGCCTGGCGGAGACCCAGTACTTC. Translated, it gives CASSMGLAETQYF.

This clonotype was counted ten times or more. The chain employs TRBV2 and TRBJ2-5; D may be TRBD2 (5 bases). The CDR3 spans 11 residues. Trimming took 6 bases from V and 3 from J, leaving 5 bases between them. Germline CDR1 SNHLY, CDR2 FYNNEI. The CDR3 sequence is CASRLEETQYF. In DNA, the CDR3 is TGTGCCAGCAGACTAGAAGAGACCCAGTACTTC.

This clonotype was detected ten times or more. The chain couples TRBV11-2 to TRBJ2-2; D perhaps matches TRBD2 (5 bases). CDR1 is SGHAT and CDR2 is FQNNGV in the germline V gene. The CDR3 is made up of 16 amino acids. Trimming removed 1 base from V and 2 bases from J, with 11 bases in between. CDR3 nucleotide sequence: TGTGCCAGCAGCTTAGTTGCCGGACTTAACACCGGGGAGCTGTTTTTT. Its translation is CASSLVAGLNTGELFF.

Many counts were recorded for this clonotype. V is TRBV5-4 and J is TRBJ2-5; tentatively, D is TRBD2 (6 bases). The V end was cut by 4 bases, the J end by 10 bases, with 17 bases between. There are 13 residues in the CDR3. CDR1 and CDR2 from the germline V gene are SGHNT and YYREEE (reference sequence). The CDR3 is CASSRQTDYIQYF. The CDR3 DNA sequence: TGTGCCAGCAGCCGCCAGACGGACTACATCCAGTACTTC.

This clonotype was recorded at least ten times. The chain joins TRBV9 to TRBJ1-1, with a tentative D call TRBD1 (6 bases). The CDR3 consists of 14 residues. Germline CDR1 reads SGDLS; CDR2 reads YYNGEE. The V and J ends lost 3 bases and 2 bases respectively, with 11 bases between them. DNA for the CDR3: TGTGCCAGCAGCGGCGGGACACCAAACACTGAAGCTTTCTTT. Its translation: CASSGGTPNTEAFF.

J is TRBJ1-1 and V is TRBV13; a possible D gene is TRBD1 (5 bases). This CDR3 has 14 amino acids. The V end lost 6 bases, the J end lost 0 bases, and 11 bases lay between the germline ends. Germline CDR1 reads PRHDT; CDR2 reads FYEKMQ (reference sequence). In nucleotides, the CDR3 is TGTGCCAGCAGACGGGGCCGGTTGAACACTGAAGCTTTCTTT. Residues: CASRRGRLNTEAFF.

The chain recombines TRBV20-1 with TRBJ1-1; TRBD1 is a possible D gene (5 bases). The CDR3 spans 15 residues. V was trimmed by 5 bases and J by 1 base, leaving 17 bases between them. CDR1 and CDR2 from the germline V gene are DFQATT and SNEGSKA (reference sequence). The CDR3, as DNA: TGCAGTGCTCCGAAGTACGGGACGGGGAACACTGAAGCTTTCTTT. It is translated as CSAPKYGTGNTEAFF.

The gene calls are TRBV20-1 and TRBJ2-5; D is uncertain. There are 13 residues in the CDR3. The ends were cut back, 6 bases at V and 5 bases at J, with 16 bases in the middle. Germline V lookup: CDR1 DFQATT, CDR2 SNEGSKA (reference sequence). CDR3 residues: CSATGGDLETQYF. Here the CDR3 DNA reads TGCAGTGCCACCGGCGGCGACTTGGAGACCCAGTACTTC.

This clonotype was counted at least ten times. As DNA, the CDR3 is TGTGCCAGCAGCTCCCCTGCAGGAGGCACTGAAGCTTTCTTT. This codes for CASSSPAGGTEAFF. The V gene is TRBV13, the J gene TRBJ1-1; D is unresolved. The germline CDR1 and CDR2 sequences are PRHDT and FYEKMQ (reference sequence). Between the trimmed V and J ends, which lost 4 bases and 4 bases, there was a span of 13 bases. There are 14 residues in the CDR3.

There are many counts of this clonotype. The genes are TRBV6-5 and TRBJ2-6; D remains unclear. Germline V gene sequence: CDR1 MNHEY, CDR2 SVGAGI. Trimming left V 2 bases short and J 4 bases short, with 6 bases between. This CDR3 region has 14 residues. CDR3 nucleotide sequence: TGTGCCAGCAGTTACCGTCCGGGGGCCAACGTCCTGACTTTC. Translating gives CASSYRPGANVLTF.

About this clonotype: The CDR3 does not end in the conserved phenylalanine or tryptophan, so this is likely a read error. The V and J genes are TRBV11-3 and TRBJ2-2; 8 bases line up with TRBD1. Per germline, CDR1 SGHNT and CDR2 YENEEA. This CDR3 region has 15 residues. The V gene end was trimmed by 5 bases and the J gene end by 3 bases; junction bases not matched to a gene: 5. The CDR3 reads CASSAGTGYTGELFV. The CDR3, as DNA: TGTGCCAGCAGCGCCGGGACAGGCTACACCGGGGAGCTGTTTGTT.

This chain uses TRBV6-1 with TRBJ2-5, with D maybe TRBD2 (5 bases). Germline values: CDR1 MNHNS, CDR2 SASEGT. V lost 6 bases and J 5 bases, leaving 19 bases between the germline ends. The CDR3 totals 15 residues. This CDR3 is CASSKEALPTETQYF. The CDR3 DNA sequence: TGTGCCAGCAGCAAGGAGGCCCTGCCCACGGAGACCCAGTACTTC.

The chain couples TRBV19 to TRBJ1-2; tentative D call: TRBD1 (5 bases). V was trimmed by 7 bases and J by 2 bases, leaving 17 bases between them. This CDR3 has 15 residues. Germline V lookup: CDR1 LNHDA, CDR2 SQIVND (reference sequence). CDR3 sequence: CASTLDNKGNYGYTF. For the CDR3, the DNA is TGTGCCAGTACCTTGGACAACAAGGGGAACTATGGCTACACCTTC. Variable domain in full (rest from reference TRBV19 and TRBJ1-2): DGGITQSPKYLFRKEGQNVTLSCEQNLNHDAMYWYRQDPGQGLRLIYYSQIVNDFQKGDIAEGYSVSREKKESFPLTVTSAQKNPTAFYLCASTLDNKGNYGYTFGSGTRLTVV.

This clonotype was seen many times. The chain carries TRBV3-1 and TRBJ1-1; TRBD1 might be the D (5 bases). The ends were cut back, 0 bases at V and 5 bases at J, with 13 bases in the middle. The CDR3 loop spans 15 amino acids. The germline V gene encodes CDR1 LGHDT and CDR2 YNNKEL (reference sequence). CDR3 residues: CASSQDSEGWTEAFF. The CDR3, as DNA: TGTGCCAGCAGCCAAGACTCCGAGGGGTGGACTGAAGCTTTCTTT.

The chain joins TRBV12-3 or TRBV12-4 to TRBJ2-7; TRBD1 or TRBD2 may be the D gene (5 bases each). Trimming stripped 6 bases from V and 4 bases from J, with 22 bases between. The CDR3 has 16 amino acids. The DNA for the CDR3 is TGTGCCAGCAGCTCTCTCTCCGGGACCCTGGGGTACGAGCAGTACTTC. Residues: CASSSLSGTLGYEQYF.